The 21 T cell receptor beta chains reported below all come from one sample, sequenced in a study of radiotherapy plus CTLA-4 blockade in lung cancer (dated by TCRdb to about 2018). The library was made by the immunoSEQ multiplex PCR assay. What TCRdb holds here is the immuneACCESS table cut down to in-frame rearrangements. Part of the clones is not present; checked against another copy, under half of the missing clones reflect an unresolved V gene, and the others are unexplained. The sample includes 80,000 to 100,000 clones, with roughly 74% observed a single time. The ten largest clones add up to about 3% of the sample. The material sequenced was peripheral blood, taken from a patient treated with radiotherapy plus ipilimumab. The receptors derive from a human donor with non-small cell lung cancer who had a partial response to radiotherapy plus ipilimumab. Some clones in this sample may be carry-over from other donors' samples.

The chain carries TRBV28 and TRBJ1-2; D is perhaps TRBD1 (5 bases). This CDR3 contains 15 residues. Trimming took off 4 bases at V and 4 bases at J, with 16 bases between the two ends. Germline CDR1 is MDHEN and CDR2 is SYDVKM. CDR3 loop: CASSSRSQGSYGYTF. CDR3 in DNA: TGTGCCAGCAGTTCCCGTAGCCAGGGATCCTATGGCTACACCTTC.

The chain joins TRBV5-4 to TRBJ2-2, with 7 bases fitting TRBD2. Germline CDR1 is SGHNT and CDR2 is YYREEE (reference sequence). This CDR3 spans 15 amino acids. Unmatched junction bases numbered 9, after V lost 6 bases and J lost 4 bases. The CDR3 nucleotides read TGTGCCAGCACCTCCGGCGCGGGGGTCACCGGGGAGCTGTTTTTT. Its protein product is CASTSGAGVTGELFF.

The J gene is TRBJ1-2, the V gene TRBV9; 8 bases are a match to TRBD1. V shed 2 bases, J shed 10 bases, and the junction held 13 bases outside the gene matches. The CDR3 contains 15 residues. CDR1 SGDLS and CDR2 YYNGEE come from the germline V gene. CDR3 region: CASSVDRGPPNDYTF. CDR3 nucleotides: TGTGCCAGCAGCGTCGACAGGGGCCCCCCTAATGACTACACCTTC.

V usage is TRBV19 and J usage is TRBJ2-3; 14 bases are shared with TRBD2. Germline-derived CDR1 and CDR2 are LNHDA and SQIVND (reference sequence). V dropped 5 bases and J dropped 0; count of bases not matched to a gene: 10. This CDR3 has 19 residues. CDR3 region: CASSASGTSGGLSTDTQYF. The CDR3 coding sequence is TGTGCCAGTAGTGCGTCCGGGACTAGCGGGGGACTTAGCACAGATACGCAGTATTTT.

The chain employs TRBV18 and TRBJ2-5; D is unresolved. This CDR3 is 13 amino acids long. Germline CDR1 reads KGHSH; CDR2 reads LQKENI. V lost 2 bases to trimming and J lost 12 bases, with 16 bases between them. CDR3 sequence reads: CASSPVPSAEKYF. The CDR3 nucleotides read TGTGCCAGCTCACCAGTTCCATCGGCGGAAAAGTACTTC.

This clone was seen a handful of times. The chain is built from TRBV5-1 and TRBJ2-7, with TRBD1 matching 8 bases. This CDR3 spans 14 amino acids. Per germline, CDR1 SGHRS and CDR2 YFSETQ. V lost 4 bases to trimming and J lost 2 bases; unmatched junction nucleotides: 5. The CDR3 nucleotides read TGCGCCAGCAGCGGTGGACAGGGTCCCTACGAGCAGTACTTC. Amino acids: CASSGGQGPYEQYF. The full variable domain, rest sourced from reference TRBV5-1 and TRBJ2-7, is KAGVTQTPRYLIKTRGQQVTLSCSPISGHRSVSWYQQTPGQGLQFLFEYFSETQRNKGNFPGRFSGRQFSNSRSEMNVSTLELGDSALYLCASSGGQGPYEQYFGPGTRLTVT.

V usage is TRBV20-1 and J usage is TRBJ1-2; D gene unclear. CDR3 length: 10 amino acids. The V and J ends lost 6 bases and 0 bases respectively, with 2 bases between them. Germline V gene sequence: CDR1 DFQATT, CDR2 SNEGSKA (reference sequence). CDR3 sequence reads: CSASNYGYTF. The DNA for the CDR3 is TGCAGTGCCTCTAACTATGGCTACACCTTC.

This chain links TRBV5-1 with TRBJ2-7; D unresolved. V was clipped by 0 bases and J by 7 bases, with 8 bases between them. The germline V gene has CDR1 SGHRS and CDR2 YFSETQ. The CDR3 is 12 residues long. CDR3 sequence reads: CASSLDAREQYF. Written as DNA, the CDR3 is TGCGCCAGCAGCTTGGACGCTAGAGAGCAGTACTTC.

This clone was detected only once. The chain uses TRBV2 and TRBJ2-7; D unclear. V lost 4 bases to trimming and J lost 2 bases, with 9 bases between them. From germline, CDR1 is SNHLY and CDR2 FYNNEI. The CDR3 has 13 amino acids. The DNA of the CDR3 is TGTGCCAGCAGTGTTCAGCGAACCTACGAGCAGTACTTC. This gives the protein CASSVQRTYEQYF.

This rearrangement joins TRBV7-2 to TRBJ2-1; 8 bases are shared with TRBD1. Germline-derived CDR1 and CDR2 are SGHTA and FQGNSA. There are 14 residues in the CDR3. V lost 5 bases, J lost 7 bases, and 7 bases stayed unmatched. The CDR3 DNA is TGTGCCAGCAGCCGGTCAGGGGGCGAGAATGAGCAGTTCTTC. Its protein product is CASSRSGGENEQFF.

The sample holds one count of this clone. CDR3 bases: TGCGCCAGCAGCGCGTGGACAGGGGCCGGTTACTCCTACGAGCAGTACTTC. Translating gives CASSAWTGAGYSYEQYF. The genes are TRBV5-1 and TRBJ2-7, with 9 bases that match TRBD1. The CDR3 totals 17 residues. CDR1 SGHRS and CDR2 YFSETQ come from the germline V gene. The junction had 11 bases not matched to a gene; V was cut back by 4 bases and J by 0 bases.

This sequence joins TRBV6-6 and TRBJ1-6; D might be TRBD1 (6 bases). Germline values: CDR1 MNHNY, CDR2 SVGAGI (reference sequence). The CDR3 has 14 amino acids. The V end was cut by 2 bases, the J end by 8 bases, with 10 bases between. CDR3 in DNA: TGTGCCAGCAGTTACAGGGGGTTAGATTCACCCCTCCACTTT. This encodes CASSYRGLDSPLHF.

The J gene is TRBJ1-5, the V gene TRBV7-9; D gene uncertain. From germline, CDR1 is SEHNR and CDR2 FQNEAQ (reference sequence). Trimming took 4 bases from V and 0 from J, leaving 7 bases between them. The CDR3 has 14 amino acids. CDR3 in DNA: TGTGCCAGCAGCTATCAGTATAGCAATCAGCCCCAGCATTTT. This translates into CASSYQYSNQPQHF.

The V gene is TRBV28, the J gene TRBJ2-5; TRBD1 matches at 11 bases. Per the germline V gene, CDR1 is MDHEN and CDR2 is SYDVKM. CDR3 length equals 14 residues. The J segment lost 6 bases and the V segment lost 6 bases, leaving 6 bases of the junction unmatched. In nucleotides, the CDR3 is TGTGCCAGCAGGAGGACAGGGGGCGTAAAGACCCAGTACTTC. This translates into CASRRTGGVKTQYF.

The chain is built from TRBV6-1 and TRBJ2-3, with 7 nucleotides matching TRBD2. Germline values: CDR1 MNHNS, CDR2 SASEGT. CDR3 length: 14 residues. After removal of 5 bases from V and 1 base from J, the junction contained 3 bases not matched to a gene. In DNA form, the CDR3 reads TGTGCCAGCAGTCTGGCGGGGGGCACAGATACGCAGTATTTT. It codes for CASSLAGGTDTQYF.

This clone appeared a few times. The V and J genes are TRBV28 and TRBJ1-2; 7 nucleotides agree with TRBD1. This CDR3 is built from 12 residues. From germline, CDR1 is MDHEN and CDR2 SYDVKM. Losses at the gene ends were 4 bases for V and 5 bases for J; bases not matched to a gene: 1. Here the CDR3 reads CASSSTGYGYTF. The CDR3 bases are TGTGCCAGCAGTTCGACAGGGTATGGCTACACCTTC.

This CDR3 reads CASSIQGQGVDTEAFF. The CDR3 DNA follows: TGTGCCAGCAGCATACAGGGACAGGGGGTTGACACTGAAGCTTTCTTT. This chain uses TRBV7-2 with TRBJ1-1; 11 bases are shared with TRBD1. Germline CDR1 and CDR2: SGHTA and FQGNSA. This CDR3 comprises 16 residues. Trimming cost V 5 bases and J 3 bases; bases outside gene matches: 8.

V and J are TRBV7-3 and TRBJ2-5, with D perhaps TRBD2 (5 bases). The CDR3 covers 14 residues. Germline V lookup: CDR1 SGHTA, CDR2 FQGTGA. V lost 5 bases and J 7 bases, leaving 17 bases between the germline ends. CDR3 nucleotides: TGTGCCAGCAGCGTGAGCGATCAGGCGGGGACCCAGTACTTC. It specifies CASSVSDQAGTQYF.

CDR3 region: CASSWTSGSSYNEQFF. The CDR3 bases are TGCGCCAGCAGCTGGACTAGCGGCAGCTCCTACAATGAGCAGTTCTTC. This rearrangement joins TRBV5-1 to TRBJ2-1; 10 bases fit TRBD2. The V gene's germline CDR1 is SGHRS and CDR2 YFSETQ. J lost 0 bases, V lost 3 bases, and 3 bases had no gene match. CDR3 length: 16 amino acids.

The chain combines TRBV11-2 with TRBJ2-3, with 10 bases that match TRBD1. After removal of 5 bases from V and 5 bases from J, the junction contained 7 bases not matched to a gene. Germline V CDR1 and CDR2: SGHAT, FQNNGV. This CDR3 is 15 amino acids long. The CDR3: CASSHDRGLVDTQYF. The CDR3 nucleotides are TGTGCCAGCAGCCATGACAGGGGGCTTGTAGATACGCAGTATTTT.

The count of this clone is one. The chain is built from TRBV18 and TRBJ2-1; 7 bases fit TRBD1. Unmatched junction bases numbered 5, after V lost 2 bases and J lost 4 bases. Germline lookup yields CDR1 KGHSH and CDR2 LQKENI. CDR3 size: 15 residues. CDR3 sequence: CASSPAGGNYNEQFF. In nucleotides, the CDR3 is TGTGCCAGCTCACCAGCAGGGGGAAATTACAATGAGCAGTTCTTC.